This TCR beta chain was obtained from a study of beta chain features in type 1 diabetes. Study-level findings and limits: There was a possibility that cDNA sequencing over-represented cells with high TCR expression. Shorter TCRB CDR3s, moderately but significantly so, were found in Type 1 diabetes patients in all four CD4+ subsets.

Trimming left V 4 bases short and J 12 bases short, with 22 bases between. Per germline, CDR1 MGHRA and CDR2 YSYEKL. CDR3 length: 16 amino acids. This clone was found a few times. Its cognate antigen is unknown. cDNA synthesis used the whole RNA isolate, giving expressed TCRB sequences. Sequenced by immunoSEQ multiplex PCR; TCRdb stores in-frame clones only, minus some. The data show 500,000 to 800,000 clones, under 15% seen once. Source material: naive CD4+ T cells from blood. The sequence came from a man aged 25 to 45 with type 1 diabetes. The genes are TRBV4-1 and TRBJ2-6; D is unresolved. The CDR3: CASSRPTRTPATVLTF. Here the CDR3 DNA reads TGCGCCAGCAGCCGGCCAACCAGGACCCCAGCAACCGTCCTGACTTTC.